This T cell receptor (beta chain) was sequenced for a study of T cells after yellow fever vaccination. This clonotype has only a few counts. MiXCR was run by TCRdb on the 5' RACE reads, yielding one entry per CDR3 protein. Of more than 450,000 distinct CDR3 sequences in the sample, 20% to 25% were seen once. This sequence was found in a man between 18 and 29 years old who received the YFV17D yellow fever vaccine. The specimen comprised PBMCs, sampled around 3 weeks after the first yellow fever vaccination.

The CDR3 DNA reads as TGCGCCAGCAGCCAAGACATGGGCTACAGGGGGCCGGGGAAGCTGTTTTTT. This translates into CASSQDMGYRGPGKLFF. This chain connects TRBV4-3 to TRBJ2-2; TRBD1 aligns across 9 bases. V lost 0 bases and J lost 12; bases outside the gene matches: 14. This CDR3 region has 17 residues. CDR1 is LGHNA and CDR2 is YSLEER in the germline V gene.